This T cell receptor beta chain originates from a study of chemoradiotherapy in HPV16-positive cancers (dated by TCRdb to between 2021 and 2022). Concerning the study at large: Candidate HPV-specific T-cell clones and common TCR motifs were defined by functional T-cell assays performed on cells from two HPV16-positive patients. Whether T-cell immunity against the HPV oncoproteins E6 and E7 changes during chemoradiotherapy and whether survival is affected by this immunity were examined in the study. TCR repertoires from 86 patients with HPV-related cancers were then used to track the candidate HPV-specific TCRs and motifs. The research as a whole found: The functional definition of HPV-specific T cells came from only a couple of HPV16-positive patients, and the survival association was reported for HPV16-positive patients. Expansion of candidate HPV-specific clones and E7-related TCR motifs was observed in the tumor microenvironment during treatment, whereas no such expansion was observed for non-HPV-specific T cells. In HPV16-positive patients, expansion of HPV-responsive T cells during chemoradiotherapy was associated with improved recurrence-free survival.

A note on this clone: Its antigen is unknown. No base quality information exists; no much larger clone differs at one position.

Repertoires were sampled repeatedly over the course of chemoradiotherapy, so clonal expansion could be followed in the tumor microenvironment. CDR1 is given as MGHRA and CDR2 as YSYEKL, both from the germline V gene. The CDR3, from cysteine to phenylalanine, totals 19 residues. Left in the record is the CDR3 DNA by itself, 57 bases read in frame from the first base. A distance of 21 bases separates the germline ends of V and J, which lose 4 bases and 2 bases respectively. The method behind the library was the immunoSEQ multiplex PCR assay. TCRdb stores this immuneACCESS table with in-frame sequences only. Part of the clones is absent; in the studies checked, under half of the shortfall reflects unresolved V genes, and no reason is known for the rest. The sample has about 9,200 clones on record, roughly 78% of them singletons. The ten most abundant clones make up over 8% of the sample.

This material was acquired from a patient who underwent chemoradiotherapy. The sequence links TRBV4-1 to TRBJ2-6; the D match is possibly TRBD1 or TRBD2, with 5 bases aligned in each. The source is a human donor with HPV-associated anogenital cancer. This receptor has the CDR3 CASSPEPGPPLAGANVLTF. The base sequence is TGCGCCAGCAGCCCAGAGCCGGGACCCCCTCTCGCTGGGGCCAACGTCCTGACTTTC.